A single sample is the source of the 20 T cell receptor beta chains below, sequenced in a study of radiation and T cells in renal cell carcinoma. The data were produced by immunoSEQ multiplex PCR, yet TCRdb's version contains in-frame clones alone and is incomplete. The sample records around 76,000 clones, about 80% being singletons. Indicated time point: blood 2 weeks post-SBRT. Treatment: 15 Gy SBRT to primary tumor, nephrectomy 4 weeks later. Sequencing was performed on blood, taken from a patient whose treatment included radiotherapy and nephrectomy. All receptors derive from a man in his fifties or sixties with renal cell carcinoma.

The chain combines TRBV4-2 with TRBJ2-1; 7 positions agree with TRBD2. This CDR3 has 17 residues. V lost 4 bases to trimming and J lost 7 bases; unmatched junction nucleotides: 16. Germline values: CDR1 LGHNA, CDR2 YNFKEQ. The DNA for the CDR3 is TGTGCCAGCAGCCCAACTTCCCGGACTAGTGCCTTTAATGAGCAGTTCTTC. This sequence encodes CASSPTSRTSAFNEQFF.

The chain links TRBV5-1 to TRBJ1-2, with D perhaps TRBD1 (5 bases). The CDR3 is made up of 15 amino acids. CDR1 is SGHRS and CDR2 is YFSETQ in the germline V gene. The ends were cut back, 1 base at V and 0 bases at J, with 10 bases in the middle. The CDR3 DNA is TGCGCCAGCAGCTTGCCCGGGACGGCTAACTATGGCTACACCTTC. This codes for CASSLPGTANYGYTF.

J is TRBJ2-5 and V is TRBV27; D perhaps matches TRBD2 (5 bases). Germline V gene data show CDR1 as MNHEY and CDR2 as SMNVEV (reference sequence). V lost 8 bases and J 1 base, leaving 17 bases between the germline ends. CDR3 length: 15 residues. The CDR3 sequence is CASSFHGSAQETQYF. DNA of the CDR3: TGTGCCAGCTCCTTCCATGGGAGCGCCCAAGAGACCCAGTACTTC.

This clone showed up just once. V and J are TRBV6-5 and TRBJ2-5; D is perhaps TRBD1 (6 bases). The CDR3 extends over 16 amino acids. Germline CDR1 MNHEY, CDR2 SVGAGI. V lost 2 bases, J lost 4 bases, and 17 bases lay in between. The CDR3 region has the DNA TGTGCCAGCAGTTACCTCCAACAGGGCGGTGGAGAGACCCAGTACTTC. Its translation is CASSYLQQGGGETQYF.

The chain joins TRBV23-1 to TRBJ2-1; D possibly corresponds to TRBD2 (5 bases). TRBV23-1 is filed as an ORF, its function uncertain. V was cut by 7 bases and J by 7 bases, with 14 bases left in between. This CDR3 contains 13 residues. The CDR3 here is CASTRGPDNEQFF. CDR3 coding DNA: TGCGCCAGCACCCGGGGTCCGGATAATGAGCAGTTCTTC.

As regards this clone: The same CDR3 can be traced to other DNA sequences in this sample. V is TRBV19 and J is TRBJ2-7, with a weak D call TRBD2 (6 bases). Trimming removed 6 bases at V and 3 bases at J, with 15 bases between. Germline CDR1 and CDR2: LNHDA and SQIVND (reference sequence). The CDR3 runs 14 residues. The CDR3 spells CASSTPGLSYEQYF. The CDR3 DNA sequence: TGTGCCAGTAGCACGCCGGGACTGAGCTACGAGCAGTACTTC.

This chain joins TRBV28 and TRBJ2-1; unclear D gene. V was trimmed by 1 base and J by 10 bases, leaving 8 bases between them. Looked up from germline, CDR1 is MDHEN and CDR2 is SYDVKM. The CDR3 runs 12 residues. For the CDR3, the DNA is TGTGCCAGCAGTTTATCGATAATGGAGCAGTTCTTC. Translation gives CASSLSIMEQFF.

CDR3 nucleotides: TGCGCCAGCAGCTTGGGGGACAGGCCCTACGAGCAGTACTTC. The encoded protein is CASSLGDRPYEQYF. The rearrangement links TRBV5-1 to TRBJ2-7; 8 positions agree with TRBD1. Trimming took 0 bases from V and 2 from J; bases not matched to a gene: 1. Germline V gene sequence: CDR1 SGHRS, CDR2 YFSETQ. The CDR3 is 14 residues long.

The genes are TRBV10-1 and TRBJ2-2; D is undetermined. V lost 3 bases, J lost 4 bases, and 9 bases lay in between. The germline CDR1 and CDR2 sequences are WNHNN and SYGVQD (reference sequence). This CDR3 comprises 14 residues. This CDR3 is CASSESVRTGELFF. The CDR3 region has the DNA TGCGCCAGCAGTGAATCCGTACGCACCGGGGAGCTGTTTTTT.

The sample holds one count of this clone. CDR3 residues: CASSAGRSSYEQYF. As DNA, the CDR3 is TGTGCCAGCAGTGCGGGACGGAGCTCCTACGAGCAGTACTTC. The J gene is TRBJ2-7, the V gene TRBV6-1; either TRBD1 or TRBD2 may fit D (5 bases each). The CDR3 loop spans 14 amino acids. Germline values: CDR1 MNHNS, CDR2 SASEGT. V lost 4 bases and J 0 bases, leaving 10 bases between the germline ends.

The chain joins TRBV5-1 to TRBJ2-7; weak D call: TRBD2 (6 bases). V was trimmed by 3 bases and J by 2 bases, leaving 9 bases between them. CDR1 is SGHRS and CDR2 is YFSETQ in the germline V gene. CDR3 size: 13 residues. CDR3 sequence reads: CASSYASAYEQYF. The CDR3 region has the DNA TGCGCCAGCAGCTACGCTAGCGCCTACGAGCAGTACTTC.

V is TRBV28 and J is TRBJ2-1, with TRBD2 identical over 10 bases. The V gene's germline CDR1 is MDHEN and CDR2 SYDVKM. This CDR3 is built from 16 residues. V was clipped by 7 bases and J by 8 bases; unmatched bases: 14. The CDR3 DNA reads TGTGCCAGCATCCCCGCGGGTCTAGCGGGAGTAGATGAGCAGTTCTTC. This translates into CASIPAGLAGVDEQFF.

The chain joins TRBV30 to TRBJ2-1; 7 positions agree with TRBD2. J lost 11 bases, V lost 5 bases, and 6 bases had no gene match. The germline V gene has CDR1 GTSNPN and CDR2 SVGIG (reference sequence). This CDR3 is 11 amino acids long. The CDR3 sequence: CAWGTISQQFF. In DNA, the CDR3 is TGTGCCTGGGGGACTATAAGTCAGCAGTTCTTC.

This clone occurred a few times. V gene TRBV19 combines with J gene TRBJ1-4; TRBD1 agrees at 7 bases. Germline V CDR1 and CDR2: LNHDA, SQIVND (reference sequence). Trimming at V came to 8 bases and at J to 8 bases, leaving 14 bases not matched to a gene. The CDR3 has 15 residues. The CDR3 DNA reads as TGTGCCAGTCGGCACGAGGGACAGCCTGTCGAAAAACTGTTTTTT. Its translation: CASRHEGQPVEKLFF.

The chain couples TRBV11-3 to TRBJ2-2; D ambiguous. The V and J ends lost 1 base and 3 bases respectively, with 6 bases between them. CDR3 size: 14 residues. Germline CDR1 is SGHNT and CDR2 is YENEEA. The CDR3 DNA reads TGTGCCAGCAGCTTAGGAACGCACACCGGGGAGCTGTTTTTT. Translation: CASSLGTHTGELFF.

The genes are TRBV12-2 and TRBJ2-5; TRBD2 is taken as the D call from the table, unchecked against the DNA. TRBV12-2 is designated a pseudogene. This CDR3 region has 16 residues. This CDR3 reads CASRPGDIIEQETQYF. In DNA, the CDR3 is TGTGCAAGTCGCCCGGGTGATATTATAGAGCAAGAGACCCAGTACTTC.

The chain joins TRBV10-1 to TRBJ2-1; D is unresolved. V dropped 4 bases and J dropped 4 bases, with 14 bases sitting between them. This CDR3 spans 15 amino acids. The germline CDR1 and CDR2 sequences are WNHNN and SYGVQD (reference sequence). In nucleotides, the CDR3 is TGCGCCAGCAGTGTGCCGTATGCCCCTTACAATGAGCAGTTCTTC. It specifies CASSVPYAPYNEQFF.

The count of this clone is one. This chain links TRBV5-1 with TRBJ2-3; 9 positions agree with TRBD2. The CDR3 extends over 17 amino acids. The J segment lost 6 bases and the V segment lost 0 bases, leaving 11 bases of the junction unmatched. The germline gives CDR1 SGHRS, CDR2 YFSETQ. As DNA, the CDR3 is TGCGCCAGCAGCTTGGCGGGTAGCGGGAGTTCAGCGGATACGCAGTATTTT. It specifies CASSLAGSGSSADTQYF.

The rearrangement links TRBV29-1 to TRBJ2-7; 13 nucleotides line up with TRBD2. The CDR3 runs to 13 residues. Looked up from germline, CDR1 is SQVTM and CDR2 is ANQGSEA. J gave up 7 bases and V 6 bases, and 6 bases lay outside the gene matches. The CDR3 nucleotides read TGCAGCGTCGGACTAGCGGGAGTCGGTGAGCAGTACTTC. Translating gives CSVGLAGVGEQYF.

V and J are TRBV6-6 and TRBJ2-5, with D uncertain. CDR3 length: 12 amino acids. Trimming took off 2 bases at V and 2 bases at J, with 3 bases between the two ends. Germline lookup yields CDR1 MNHNY and CDR2 SVGAGI (reference sequence). The DNA for the CDR3 is TGTGCCAGCAGTTACGGGCAAGAGACCCAGTACTTC. Its translation: CASSYGQETQYF.